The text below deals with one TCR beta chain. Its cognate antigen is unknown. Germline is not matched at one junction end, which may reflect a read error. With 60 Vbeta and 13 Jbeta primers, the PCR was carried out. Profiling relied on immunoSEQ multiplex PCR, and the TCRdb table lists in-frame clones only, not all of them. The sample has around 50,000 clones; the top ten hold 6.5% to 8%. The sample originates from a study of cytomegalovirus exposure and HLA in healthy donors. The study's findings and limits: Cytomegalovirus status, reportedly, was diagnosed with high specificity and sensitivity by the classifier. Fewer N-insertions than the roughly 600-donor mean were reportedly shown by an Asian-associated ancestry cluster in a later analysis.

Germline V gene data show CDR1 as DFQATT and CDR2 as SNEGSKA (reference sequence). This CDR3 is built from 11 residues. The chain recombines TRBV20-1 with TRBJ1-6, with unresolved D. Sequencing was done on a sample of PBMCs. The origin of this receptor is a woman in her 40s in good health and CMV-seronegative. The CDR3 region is CSARVEGPHHF. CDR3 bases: TGCAGTGCTAGAGTGGAGGGTCCCCACCACTTT.